Listed below are T cell receptor beta chains from one sample, sequenced in a study of long-term antiretroviral therapy in people with HIV. Clones were sequenced by immunoSEQ multiplex PCR, and TCRdb holds only the in-frame ones, with some missing. The sample yields about 26,000 clones, roughly 87% seen once. The sequencing here drew on unsorted PBMCs, taken 1.1 years before starting antiretroviral therapy. Every receptor here comes from a woman in her twenties or thirties with HIV. Both conserved end residues are part of each CDR3. The order of the fields is clone size, D gene, V gene, CDR3 length, J gene, CDR3 DNA, CDR3 protein. The D gene is left open where the match is weak. Some rows have no size entry. The others give once, few or many, or a class for an expanded clone.

clone_size: -; d_call: TRBD1; v_call: TRBV5-1; cdr3_length: 15; j_call: TRBJ2-2; cdr3_nt: TGCGCCAGCAGCTTAGGGACAGGGTTCACCGGGGAGCTGTTTTTT; cdr3_aa: CASSLGTGFTGELFF
clone_size: -; d_call: -; v_call: TRBV29-1; cdr3_length: 17; j_call: TRBJ1-1; cdr3_nt: TGCAGCGGATCCGGGACATCCAAGTTGGGGCTCTACACTGAAGCTTTCTTT; cdr3_aa: CSGSGTSKLGLYTEAFF
clone_size: -; d_call: -; v_call: TRBV21-1; cdr3_length: 14; j_call: TRBJ2-2; cdr3_nt: TGTGCCAGCAGCACGCGACAGCACACCGGGGAGCTGTTTTTT; cdr3_aa: CASSTRQHTGELFF
clone_size: -; d_call: -; v_call: TRBV5-6; cdr3_length: 13; j_call: TRBJ2-1; cdr3_nt: TGTGCCAGCAGCTTGGATTTGTACAATGAGCAGTTCTTC; cdr3_aa: CASSLDLYNEQFF
clone_size: -; d_call: -; v_call: TRBV2; cdr3_length: 16; j_call: TRBJ2-3; cdr3_nt: TGTGCCAGCAGTCTTCGTGGGACTGCTAGCACAGATACGCAGTATTTT; cdr3_aa: CASSLRGTASTDTQYF
clone_size: -; d_call: TRBD1; v_call: TRBV27; cdr3_length: 13; j_call: TRBJ1-2; cdr3_nt: TGTGCCAGCAGTTTACGGCAGGGGGACGGCTACACCTTC; cdr3_aa: CASSLRQGDGYTF
clone_size: -; d_call: TRBD2; v_call: TRBV5-1; cdr3_length: 16; j_call: TRBJ2-2; cdr3_nt: TGCGCCAGCAGCTTGGCTAGCGGGGGGAACACCGGGGAGCTGTTTTTT; cdr3_aa: CASSLASGGNTGELFF
clone_size: -; d_call: TRBD1; v_call: TRBV5-1; cdr3_length: 15; j_call: TRBJ2-2; cdr3_nt: TGCGCCAGCAGCTTCCAGGGGGTCAACACCGGGGAGCTGTTTTTT; cdr3_aa: CASSFQGVNTGELFF
clone_size: once; d_call: -; v_call: TRBV11-2; cdr3_length: 12; j_call: TRBJ2-7; cdr3_nt: TGTGCCAGCAGCTTATCCCAGGGCGAGCAGTACTTC; cdr3_aa: CASSLSQGEQYF
clone_size: -; d_call: -; v_call: TRBV6-1; cdr3_length: 14; j_call: TRBJ1-3; cdr3_nt: TGTGCCAGCAGTGAATCCGGCCAGGGGAACACCATATATTTT; cdr3_aa: CASSESGQGNTIYF
clone_size: once; d_call: -; v_call: TRBV5-1; cdr3_length: 16; j_call: TRBJ2-2; cdr3_nt: TGCGCCAGCAGCCCCCCGAGATTCCTGAACACCGGGGAGCTGTTTTTT; cdr3_aa: CASSPPRFLNTGELFF
clone_size: -; d_call: -; v_call: TRBV19; cdr3_length: 16; j_call: TRBJ2-5; cdr3_nt: TGTGCCAGTAGTATTGGCGAAGCTATCCAACAAGAGACCCAGTACTTC; cdr3_aa: CASSIGEAIQQETQYF
clone_size: -; d_call: TRBD1; v_call: TRBV5-1; cdr3_length: 14; j_call: TRBJ2-1; cdr3_nt: TGCGCCAGCAGCTCTACACAGGGGGCGGGTGAGCAGTTCTTC; cdr3_aa: CASSSTQGAGEQFF
clone_size: -; d_call: -; v_call: TRBV5-5; cdr3_length: 13; j_call: TRBJ2-3; cdr3_nt: TGTGCCAGCAGGTGGACGGGTGCAGATACGCAGTATTTT; cdr3_aa: CASRWTGADTQYF
clone_size: -; d_call: TRBD1; v_call: TRBV14; cdr3_length: 14; j_call: TRBJ2-7; cdr3_nt: TGTGCCAGCAGCCCGGACAGGAACTCCTACGAGCAGTACTTC; cdr3_aa: CASSPDRNSYEQYF
clone_size: -; d_call: -; v_call: TRBV19; cdr3_length: 14; j_call: TRBJ1-1; cdr3_nt: TGTGCCAGTAGTATTGACCAGATGAACACTGAAGCTTTCTTT; cdr3_aa: CASSIDQMNTEAFF
clone_size: -; d_call: -; v_call: TRBV19; cdr3_length: 14; j_call: TRBJ2-7; cdr3_nt: TGTGCCAGTAGTATGAGCATAAACTCCTACGAGCAGTACTTC; cdr3_aa: CASSMSINSYEQYF
clone_size: -; d_call: TRBD2; v_call: TRBV10-3; cdr3_length: 15; j_call: TRBJ2-5; cdr3_nt: TGTGCCATCAGTGGGGTAGCGGGGGGGTCGGAGACCCAGTACTTC; cdr3_aa: CAISGVAGGSETQYF
clone_size: few; d_call: -; v_call: TRBV9; cdr3_length: 12; j_call: TRBJ2-1; cdr3_nt: TGTGCCAGCAGCGACCCAGCGGCTGAGCAGTTCTTC; cdr3_aa: CASSDPAAEQFF
clone_size: few; d_call: TRBD1; v_call: TRBV7-9; cdr3_length: 14; j_call: TRBJ1-1; cdr3_nt: TGTGCCAGCAGCTCGGGACAGGGCTTTTCTGAAGCTTTCTTT; cdr3_aa: CASSSGQGFSEAFF
clone_size: few; d_call: TRBD2; v_call: TRBV5-6; cdr3_length: 14; j_call: TRBJ2-7; cdr3_nt: TGTGCCAGCAGCCTCCGGGACTACCCCTACGAGCAGTACTTC; cdr3_aa: CASSLRDYPYEQYF
clone_size: -; d_call: TRBD2; v_call: TRBV27; cdr3_length: 17; j_call: TRBJ2-3; cdr3_nt: TGTGCCAGCAGTTCACTTCCGGGGGGGCCATCCACAGATACGCAGTATTTT; cdr3_aa: CASSSLPGGPSTDTQYF
clone_size: once; d_call: -; v_call: TRBV30; cdr3_length: 12; j_call: TRBJ1-2; cdr3_nt: TGTGCCTGGAGTGTAACAGGATATGGCTACACCTTC; cdr3_aa: CAWSVTGYGYTF
clone_size: once; d_call: TRBD1; v_call: TRBV18; cdr3_length: 15; j_call: TRBJ1-1; cdr3_nt: TGTGCCAGCTCACAGATCGGGACAGTAAACACTGAAGCTTTCTTT; cdr3_aa: CASSQIGTVNTEAFF
clone_size: few; d_call: -; v_call: TRBV7-7; cdr3_length: 15; j_call: TRBJ2-1; cdr3_nt: TGTGCCAGCAGCTTAGTTGCAGGGCCGGGCAGTGAGCAGTTCTTC; cdr3_aa: CASSLVAGPGSEQFF
clone_size: few; d_call: -; v_call: TRBV7-3; cdr3_length: 13; j_call: TRBJ1-2; cdr3_nt: TGTGCCAGCAGCCATGACGGAAGTAGCGGCTACACCTTC; cdr3_aa: CASSHDGSSGYTF
clone_size: -; d_call: -; v_call: TRBV28; cdr3_length: 14; j_call: TRBJ1-1; cdr3_nt: TGTGCCAGCAGTTTTGGGGGAGGGAACACTGAAGCTTTCTTT; cdr3_aa: CASSFGGGNTEAFF
clone_size: -; d_call: TRBD2; v_call: TRBV6-6; cdr3_length: 14; j_call: TRBJ2-1; cdr3_nt: TGTGCCAGCAGTTCGAGGACTAGCGGGGTTGAGCAGTTCTTC; cdr3_aa: CASSSRTSGVEQFF
clone_size: few; d_call: -; v_call: TRBV18; cdr3_length: 14; j_call: TRBJ1-2; cdr3_nt: TGTGCCAGCTCACCACCGCCGGGGGGCTATGGCTACACCTTC; cdr3_aa: CASSPPPGGYGYTF
clone_size: once; d_call: TRBD1; v_call: TRBV19; cdr3_length: 13; j_call: TRBJ1-2; cdr3_nt: TGTGCCAGTAGTATGGACAGGGTGGGTGGCTACACCTTC; cdr3_aa: CASSMDRVGGYTF
clone_size: -; d_call: -; v_call: TRBV14; cdr3_length: 16; j_call: TRBJ2-7; cdr3_nt: TGTGCCAGCAGCCCGATGGATGCTTGGCGGGGCTACGAGCAGTACTTC; cdr3_aa: CASSPMDAWRGYEQYF
clone_size: few; d_call: -; v_call: TRBV6-5; cdr3_length: 14; j_call: TRBJ1-5; cdr3_nt: TGTGCCAGCAGACCCACAGGGTACTCGGGGCCCCAGCATTTT; cdr3_aa: CASRPTGYSGPQHF
clone_size: once; d_call: TRBD1; v_call: TRBV9; cdr3_length: 15; j_call: TRBJ2-1; cdr3_nt: TGTGCCAGCAGCCCCGGGTCACAGGGGTTCAATGAGCAGTTCTTC; cdr3_aa: CASSPGSQGFNEQFF
clone_size: few; d_call: -; v_call: TRBV2; cdr3_length: 13; j_call: TRBJ1-6; cdr3_nt: TGTGCCAGCAGTGTGGGGGAGAACTCACCCCTCCACTTT; cdr3_aa: CASSVGENSPLHF
clone_size: -; d_call: -; v_call: TRBV4-1; cdr3_length: 16; j_call: TRBJ2-3; cdr3_nt: TGCGCCAGCAGCCAAGTGGCGGGGAGAAGCACAGATACGCAGTATTTT; cdr3_aa: CASSQVAGRSTDTQYF
clone_size: -; d_call: -; v_call: TRBV5-1; cdr3_length: 15; j_call: TRBJ2-2; cdr3_nt: TGCGCCAGCAGCTTTATACTATCAGCCACCGGGGAGCTGTTTTTT; cdr3_aa: CASSFILSATGELFF
clone_size: -; d_call: TRBD2; v_call: TRBV6-1; cdr3_length: 15; j_call: TRBJ2-3; cdr3_nt: TGTGCCAGCAGCGCGTCGGGGGGTAGCACAGATACGCAGTATTTT; cdr3_aa: CASSASGGSTDTQYF
clone_size: -; d_call: -; v_call: TRBV5-6; cdr3_length: 14; j_call: TRBJ1-6; cdr3_nt: TGTGCCAGCAGCTTAACAGGGATTAATTCACCCCTCCACTTT; cdr3_aa: CASSLTGINSPLHF
clone_size: few; d_call: -; v_call: TRBV27; cdr3_length: 12; j_call: TRBJ2-1; cdr3_nt: TGTGCCAGCATTTCAGGGTACAATGAGCAGTTCTTC; cdr3_aa: CASISGYNEQFF
clone_size: -; d_call: TRBD1; v_call: TRBV6-6; cdr3_length: 15; j_call: TRBJ1-2; cdr3_nt: TGTGCCAGCAGATTATCAGGGGGGTATAACTATGGCTACACCTTC; cdr3_aa: CASRLSGGYNYGYTF
clone_size: -; d_call: -; v_call: TRBV7-3; cdr3_length: 13; j_call: TRBJ2-2; cdr3_nt: TGTGCCAGCAGCATCCTCAATCCCGGGGAGCTGTTTTTT; cdr3_aa: CASSILNPGELFF
clone_size: -; d_call: TRBD1; v_call: TRBV7-2; cdr3_length: 14; j_call: TRBJ2-1; cdr3_nt: TGTGCCAGCGCACAGGGACAGATTTACAATGAGCAGTTCTTC; cdr3_aa: CASAQGQIYNEQFF
clone_size: once; d_call: TRBD1; v_call: TRBV30; cdr3_length: 15; j_call: TRBJ2-1; cdr3_nt: TGTGCCAGAAACAGGACAGGGAAAGTATTAGGTGAGCAGTTCTTC; cdr3_aa: CARNRTGKVLGEQFF
clone_size: -; d_call: TRBD1; v_call: TRBV5-1; cdr3_length: 14; j_call: TRBJ2-7; cdr3_nt: TGCGCCAGCAGCTCGACAGGGGGCACCTACGAGCAGTACTTC; cdr3_aa: CASSSTGGTYEQYF
clone_size: -; d_call: -; v_call: TRBV28; cdr3_length: 13; j_call: TRBJ1-2; cdr3_nt: TGTGCCAGCACCCTTGGGCCAGGGCGCGGCTACACCTTC; cdr3_aa: CASTLGPGRGYTF
clone_size: few; d_call: -; v_call: TRBV28; cdr3_length: 12; j_call: TRBJ1-2; cdr3_nt: TGTGCCAGCAGTTGGGGAAGCTATGGCTACACCTTC; cdr3_aa: CASSWGSYGYTF
clone_size: -; d_call: -; v_call: TRBV6-1; cdr3_length: 14; j_call: TRBJ1-5; cdr3_nt: TGTGCCAGCACATCCATATGGGGCAATCAGCCCCAGCATTTT; cdr3_aa: CASTSIWGNQPQHF
clone_size: -; d_call: -; v_call: TRBV5-1; cdr3_length: 12; j_call: TRBJ1-1; cdr3_nt: TGCGCCAGCAGCCCGGGGGGCAGGGAAGCTTTCTTT; cdr3_aa: CASSPGGREAFF
clone_size: -; d_call: TRBD1; v_call: TRBV5-6; cdr3_length: 14; j_call: TRBJ2-1; cdr3_nt: TGTGCCAGCAGCACAGGGGGCGCGGACAATGAGCAGTTCTTC; cdr3_aa: CASSTGGADNEQFF
clone_size: -; d_call: -; v_call: TRBV30; cdr3_length: 15; j_call: TRBJ1-1; cdr3_nt: TGTGCCTGGAGAGGTCTCCTTTGGGGTGGGTCTGAAGCTTTCTTT; cdr3_aa: CAWRGLLWGGSEAFF
clone_size: -; d_call: -; v_call: TRBV30; cdr3_length: 12; j_call: TRBJ1-3; cdr3_nt: TGTGCCTGGACCAGCTCTGGAAACACCATATATTTT; cdr3_aa: CAWTSSGNTIYF
clone_size: -; d_call: TRBD1; v_call: TRBV6-5; cdr3_length: 16; j_call: TRBJ2-5; cdr3_nt: TGTGCCAGCAGTTCGGACAGGGCTGTAGGCCAAGAGACCCAGTACTTC; cdr3_aa: CASSSDRAVGQETQYF
clone_size: -; d_call: TRBD1; v_call: TRBV2; cdr3_length: 15; j_call: TRBJ1-4; cdr3_nt: TGTGCCAGCAGTCCAACCGGGACAGCTAATGAAAAACTGTTTTTT; cdr3_aa: CASSPTGTANEKLFF
clone_size: -; d_call: -; v_call: TRBV30; cdr3_length: 15; j_call: TRBJ1-2; cdr3_nt: TGTGCCTGGAGTCCCCCCGCAGGGACTAACTATGGCTACACCTTC; cdr3_aa: CAWSPPAGTNYGYTF
clone_size: -; d_call: -; v_call: TRBV4-1; cdr3_length: 13; j_call: TRBJ2-3; cdr3_nt: TGCGCCAGCAGCCAAGGCCTCGCAGATACGCAGTATTTT; cdr3_aa: CASSQGLADTQYF
clone_size: -; d_call: -; v_call: TRBV25-1; cdr3_length: 12; j_call: TRBJ1-1; cdr3_nt: TGTGCCAGCAGGGGCAGTAACTCTGAAGCTTTCTTT; cdr3_aa: CASRGSNSEAFF